What follows is one T cell receptor (beta chain) and its context. The antigen remains unidentified. The data originate from a study of response to subunit inactivated influenza vaccine. General study findings and limits: Only a handful of new T cells, the authors suggested, are recruited with each seasonal influenza vaccination.

This CDR3 contains 18 residues. CDR1 and CDR2 from the germline V gene are SGHAT and FQNNGV. Unmatched junction bases numbered 6, after V lost 1 base and J lost 2 bases. TCRdb re-called the RT-PCR reads with MiXCR, one entry per CDR3 protein. The sample lists around 580,000 distinct CDR3 sequences, 12% to 15% seen once, with around 10% in the top ten. The chain employs TRBV11-2 and TRBJ2-1, with 12 bases identical to TRBD2. This clonotype was sampled from a man over 45 who received an inactivated influenza vaccine. The specimen comprised PBMCs from blood, sampled roughly 13 days after vaccination. CDR3 region: CASSLGPSSGGAYNEQFF. The CDR3 DNA reads TGTGCCAGCAGCTTAGGCCCGTCTAGCGGGGGGGCCTACAATGAGCAGTTCTTC.